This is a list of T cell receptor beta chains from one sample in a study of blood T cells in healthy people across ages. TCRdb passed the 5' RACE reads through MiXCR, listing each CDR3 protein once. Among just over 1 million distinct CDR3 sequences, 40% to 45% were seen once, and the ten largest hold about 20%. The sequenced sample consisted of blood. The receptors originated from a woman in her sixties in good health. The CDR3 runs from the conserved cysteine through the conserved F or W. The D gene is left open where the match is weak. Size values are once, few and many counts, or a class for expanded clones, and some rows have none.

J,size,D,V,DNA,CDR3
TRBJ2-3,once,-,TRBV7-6,TGTGCCAGCAGCTTAGGGGCAGTTGGAGGCACAGATACGCAGTATTTT,CASSLGAVGGTDTQYF
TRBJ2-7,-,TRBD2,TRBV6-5,TGTGCCAGCAGTCTCGGGGCTAGCGGGGGTAATGAGCAGTACTTC,CASSLGASGGNEQYF
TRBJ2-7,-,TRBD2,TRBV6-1,TGTGCCAGCAGTGAGGGACTAGCGGGACCTTACGAGCAGTACTTC,CASSEGLAGPYEQYF
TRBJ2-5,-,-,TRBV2,TGTGCCAGCACCATGGACTCGATCCAAGAGACCCAGTACTTC,CASTMDSIQETQYF
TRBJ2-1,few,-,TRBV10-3,TGTGCCATCAGTGAAGGCAGGAACAATGAGCAGTTCTTC,CAISEGRNNEQFF
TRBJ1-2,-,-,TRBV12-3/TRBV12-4,TGTGCCAGCAAAACGGACGGTTCTAACTATGGCTACACCTTC,CASKTDGSNYGYTF
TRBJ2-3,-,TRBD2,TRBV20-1,TGCAGTGCTACCGACTCCTCAGCGGGAGGGGTCGCAGATACGCAGTATTTT,CSATDSSAGGVADTQYF
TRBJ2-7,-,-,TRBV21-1,TGTGCCAGGACAGGGATCGGGTACGAGCAGTACTTC,CARTGIGYEQYF
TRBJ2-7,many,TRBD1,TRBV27,TGTGCCAGCAGTTTATCGGGGGACAGGGTGCGCTCCTACGAGCAGTACTTC,CASSLSGDRVRSYEQYF
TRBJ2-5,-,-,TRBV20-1,TGCAGTGCTCAGGGACTCGACCAAGAGACCCAGTACTTC,CSAQGLDQETQYF
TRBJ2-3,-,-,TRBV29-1,TGCAGCGTTGATGGGTGGCAGGGCAAAGATACGCAGTATTTT,CSVDGWQGKDTQYF
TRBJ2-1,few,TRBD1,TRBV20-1,TGCAGTGCGCTGGCCCCTTACAGGGGTGGTGACAATGAGCAGTTCTTC,CSALAPYRGGDNEQFF
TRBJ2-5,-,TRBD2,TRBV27,TGTGCCAGCAGCGGACTAGCGGGAAGTGAGACCCAGTACTTC,CASSGLAGSETQYF
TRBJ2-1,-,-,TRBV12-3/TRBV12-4,TGTGCCAGCAGTTTCTTCACTTTCAATGAGCAGTTCTTC,CASSFFTFNEQFF
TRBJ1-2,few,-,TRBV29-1,TGCAGCGTTGACTCGAACGGGGTGGGCTATGGCTACACCTTC,CSVDSNGVGYGYTF
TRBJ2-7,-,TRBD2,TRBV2,TGTGCCAGCAGGTACGGACTAGCGGCCTCCTACGAGCAGTACTTC,CASRYGLAASYEQYF
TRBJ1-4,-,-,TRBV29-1,TGCAGCGTTTTCTCCGGGACATTGGGGGAAAAACTGTTTTTT,CSVFSGTLGEKLFF
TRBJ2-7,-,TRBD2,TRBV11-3,TGTGCCAGCAGCCAAGCGGGAGCATGGAATGAGCAGTACTTC,CASSQAGAWNEQYF
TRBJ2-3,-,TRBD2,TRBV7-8,TGTGCCAGCAGCTTATGGGCTAGCGGGGCCGCTAGCACAGATACGCAGTATTTT,CASSLWASGAASTDTQYF
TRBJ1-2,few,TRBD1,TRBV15,TGTGCCACCAGCAGAGAGCAAGGGGGCTCCGATGGCTACACCTTC,CATSREQGGSDGYTF
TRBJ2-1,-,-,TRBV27,TGTGCCAGCGGGATGACGGTATACAATGAGCAGTTCTTC,CASGMTVYNEQFF
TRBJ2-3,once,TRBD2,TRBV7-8,TGTGCCAGCAGCTCGATAGCGGGAGACTCAGATACGCAGTATTTT,CASSSIAGDSDTQYF
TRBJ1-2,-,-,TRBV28,TGTGCCAGCAGTTTTAGAGGGGCTCGCTACACCTTC,CASSFRGARYTF
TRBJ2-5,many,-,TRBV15,TGTGCCACCAGCAGAGGAGGAGGTGAAGAGACCCAGTACTTC,CATSRGGGEETQYF
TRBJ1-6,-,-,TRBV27,TGTGCCACCCAGAGGGCCCGGGCCTCCTCCTATAATTCACCCCTCCACTTT,CATQRARASSYNSPLHF
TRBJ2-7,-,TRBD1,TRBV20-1,TGCAGTGCTAGAGTCAACGACAGGGGGCTACGGAACTACGAGCAGTACTTC,CSARVNDRGLRNYEQYF
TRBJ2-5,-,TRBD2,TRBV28,TGTGCCAGCAGCCCCTACGCGGGAGGCGAGACCCAGTACTTC,CASSPYAGGETQYF
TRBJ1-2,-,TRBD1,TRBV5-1,TGCGCCAGCAGCTTGGGTGGCAGAGACAGGGATGGCTACACCTTC,CASSLGGRDRDGYTF
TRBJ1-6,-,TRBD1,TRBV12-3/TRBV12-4,TGTGCCAGCAGTTTGGGCCAGGGGGCGGGAAATTCACCCCTCCACTTT,CASSLGQGAGNSPLHF
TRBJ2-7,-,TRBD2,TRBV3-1,TGTGCCAGCAGCTTCGGGTTAGCGGGAGTTTACTACGAGCAGTACTTC,CASSFGLAGVYYEQYF
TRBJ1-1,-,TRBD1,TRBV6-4,TGTGCCAGCAAGCCGGGACAGGGGTACACTGAAGCTTTCTTT,CASKPGQGYTEAFF
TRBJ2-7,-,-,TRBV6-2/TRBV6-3,TGTGCCAGCACCCAGGGGACTTCCTTCTACGAGCAGTACTTC,CASTQGTSFYEQYF
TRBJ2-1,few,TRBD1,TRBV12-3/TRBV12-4,TGTGCCAGCAGTTTGCAGGGGGCGCTTGAGCAGTTCTTC,CASSLQGALEQFF
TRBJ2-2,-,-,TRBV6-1,TGTGCCAGCAACGGGAGAATCACCGGGGAGCTGTTTTTT,CASNGRITGELFF
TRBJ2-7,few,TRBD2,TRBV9,TGTGCCAGCAGCCGCCGGGGAACTAGCGGGGCTCGAGAGCAGTACTTC,CASSRRGTSGAREQYF
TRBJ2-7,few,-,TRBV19,TGTGCCAGTAGTATCCGACTTAAGTCCTACGAGCAGTACTTC,CASSIRLKSYEQYF
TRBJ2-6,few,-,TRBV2,TGTGCCAGCAGTCCGGACGGCTCTGGGGCCAACGTCCTGACTTTC,CASSPDGSGANVLTF
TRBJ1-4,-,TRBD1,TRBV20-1,TGCAGTGCTAGCTGGGGACAGGGGGCGTTTGGTGAAAAACTGTTTTTT,CSASWGQGAFGEKLFF
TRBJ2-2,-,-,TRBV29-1,TGCAGCGTTCGGGCAGGCAACACCGGGGAGCTGTTTTTT,CSVRAGNTGELFF
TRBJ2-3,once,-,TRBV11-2,TGTGCCAGCAGCTTAAAAGGTTTCCACACAGATACGCAGTATTTT,CASSLKGFHTDTQYF
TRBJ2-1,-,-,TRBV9,TGTGCCAGCAGCATTCCGGGACTTTACAATGAGCAGTTCTTC,CASSIPGLYNEQFF
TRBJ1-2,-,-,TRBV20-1,TGCAGTGCTACAGACAGGATCGGAGGGAACTATGGCTACACCTTC,CSATDRIGGNYGYTF
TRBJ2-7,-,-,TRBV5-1,TGCGCCAGCAGCTTGCCGCTGGACGAGCAGTACTTC,CASSLPLDEQYF